The rows below give T cell receptor beta chains drawn from one sample of a study of shared clonotypes between healthy human individuals. Using immunoSEQ multiplex PCR, the repertoire was profiled, and TCRdb retains in-frame clones only, with some absent. This table holds 1,400,000 or so clones, 98% found once. Material for sequencing was naive CD4+ T cells sorted from blood. The receptors shown here come from a man aged 25-40 years in good health. The CDR3 runs from the conserved cysteine through the conserved F or W.

V gene,CDR3 protein
TRBV28,CATSGAGVGGGELFF
TRBV7-3,CASSLTGGPSYEQYF
TRBV5-6,CASSPAGYNEQFF
TRBV6-5,CASSYRGVARNTEAFF
TRBV7-8,CASSPHGREKFF
TRBV6-6,CASSYAGQPQHF
TRBV28,CASSPLSGAMDFYEQYF
TRBV14,CASSQGGNSISQNIQYF
TRBV10-2,CASSEWLEGYTF
TRBV19,CASRRGTGGHNTEAFF
TRBV10-3,CAIKKSPSTSGANVLTF
TRBV5-1,CASSSGLAGEETQYF
TRBV2,CAIRTGFYEQYF
TRBV5-4,CASSFPLGTDTQYF
TRBV7-2,CASSLAGTSLTDTQYF
TRBV4-3,CASSQEGRGAGEQYF
TRBV9,CASSQYSGDNYEQYF
TRBV28,CASTPTGQIVRGNQPQHF
TRBV10-3,CAISAEWAGELFF
TRBV7-9,CASGRDRGSTEAFF
TRBV5-1,CASSLGGVNTEAFF
TRBV7-8,CASSSGSGTVIEYF
TRBV5-4,CASSPRGSDYTF
TRBV5-5,CATLLGPPGALSRNEQFF
TRBV5-4,CASSVDRGAEAFF
TRBV29-1,CSVARDSSGNTIYF
TRBV5-1,CASSLEGWTGGVGGELFF
TRBV11-2,CASSWDRRNEQFF